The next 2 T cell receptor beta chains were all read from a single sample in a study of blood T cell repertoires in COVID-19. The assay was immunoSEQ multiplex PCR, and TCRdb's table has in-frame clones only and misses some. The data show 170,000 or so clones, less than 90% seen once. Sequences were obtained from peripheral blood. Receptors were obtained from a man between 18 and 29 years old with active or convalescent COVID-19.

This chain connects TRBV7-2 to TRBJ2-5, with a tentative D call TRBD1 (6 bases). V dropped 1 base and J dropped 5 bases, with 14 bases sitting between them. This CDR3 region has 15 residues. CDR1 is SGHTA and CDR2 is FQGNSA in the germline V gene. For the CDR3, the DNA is TGTGCCAGCAGCTTAGGCTCAGGGGCCTATGAGACCCAGTACTTC. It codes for CASSLGSGAYETQYF.

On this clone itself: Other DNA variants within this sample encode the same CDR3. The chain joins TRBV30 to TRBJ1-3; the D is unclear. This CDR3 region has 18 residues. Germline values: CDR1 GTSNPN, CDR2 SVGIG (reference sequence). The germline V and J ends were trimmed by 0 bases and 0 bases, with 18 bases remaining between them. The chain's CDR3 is CAWSVGLGPFVSGNTIYF. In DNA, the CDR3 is TGTGCCTGGAGTGTAGGATTGGGCCCCTTTGTCTCTGGAAACACCATATATTTT.